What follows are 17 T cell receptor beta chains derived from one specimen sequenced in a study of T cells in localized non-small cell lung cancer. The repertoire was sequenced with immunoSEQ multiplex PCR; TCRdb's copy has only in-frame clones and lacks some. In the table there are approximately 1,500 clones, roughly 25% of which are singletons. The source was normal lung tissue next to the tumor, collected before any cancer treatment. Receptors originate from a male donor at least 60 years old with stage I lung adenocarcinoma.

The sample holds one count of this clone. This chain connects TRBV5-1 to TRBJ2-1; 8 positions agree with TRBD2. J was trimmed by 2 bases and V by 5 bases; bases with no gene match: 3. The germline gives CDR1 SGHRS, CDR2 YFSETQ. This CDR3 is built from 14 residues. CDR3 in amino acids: CASRSGGPYNEQFF. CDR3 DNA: TGCGCCAGCAGGAGCGGGGGACCCTACAATGAGCAGTTCTTC.

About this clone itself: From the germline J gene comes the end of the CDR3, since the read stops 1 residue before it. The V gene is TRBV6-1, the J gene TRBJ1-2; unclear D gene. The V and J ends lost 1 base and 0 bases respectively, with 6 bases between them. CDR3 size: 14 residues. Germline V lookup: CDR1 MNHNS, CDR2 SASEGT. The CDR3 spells CASSEDWTNYGYTF. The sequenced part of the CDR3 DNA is TGTGCCAGCAGTGAAGATTGGACTAACTATGGCTACACC.

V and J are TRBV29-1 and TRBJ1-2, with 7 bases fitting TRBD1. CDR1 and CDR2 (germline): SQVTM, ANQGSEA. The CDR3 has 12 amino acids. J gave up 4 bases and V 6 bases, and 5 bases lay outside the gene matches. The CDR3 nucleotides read TGCAGCGTCCCGGGACAGATCTATGGCTACACCTTC. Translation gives CSVPGQIYGYTF. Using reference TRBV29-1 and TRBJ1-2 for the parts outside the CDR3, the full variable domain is SAVISQKPSRDICQRGTSLTIQCQVDSQVTMMFWYRQQPGQSLTLIATANQGSEATYESGFVIDKFPISRPNLTFSTLTVSNMSPEDSSIYLCSVPGQIYGYTFGSGTRLTVV.

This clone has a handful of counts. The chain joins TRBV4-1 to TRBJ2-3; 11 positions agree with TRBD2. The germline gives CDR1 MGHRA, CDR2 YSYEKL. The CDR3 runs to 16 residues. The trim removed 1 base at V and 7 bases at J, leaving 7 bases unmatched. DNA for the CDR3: TGCGCCAGCAGCCAAGCACTAGCGGGGGACCGGTATACGCAGTATTTT. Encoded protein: CASSQALAGDRYTQYF.

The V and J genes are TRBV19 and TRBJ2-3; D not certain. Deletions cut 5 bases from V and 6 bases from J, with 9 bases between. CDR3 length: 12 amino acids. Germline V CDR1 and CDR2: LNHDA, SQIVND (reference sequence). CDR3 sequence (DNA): TGTGCCAGTAGTTTTGTAAGGGATACGCAGTATTTT. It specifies CASSFVRDTQYF. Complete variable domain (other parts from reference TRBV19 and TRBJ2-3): DGGITQSPKYLFRKEGQNVTLSCEQNLNHDAMYWYRQDPGQGLRLIYYSQIVNDFQKGDIAEGYSVSREKKESFPLTVTSAQKNPTAFYLCASSFVRDTQYFGPGTRLTVL.

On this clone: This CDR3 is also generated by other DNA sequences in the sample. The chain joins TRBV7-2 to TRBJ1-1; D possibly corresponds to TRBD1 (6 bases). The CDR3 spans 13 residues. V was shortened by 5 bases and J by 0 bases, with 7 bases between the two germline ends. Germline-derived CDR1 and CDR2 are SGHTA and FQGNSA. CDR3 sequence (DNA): TGTGCCAGCAGCGACAGGCTGAACACTGAAGCTTTCTTT. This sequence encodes CASSDRLNTEAFF.

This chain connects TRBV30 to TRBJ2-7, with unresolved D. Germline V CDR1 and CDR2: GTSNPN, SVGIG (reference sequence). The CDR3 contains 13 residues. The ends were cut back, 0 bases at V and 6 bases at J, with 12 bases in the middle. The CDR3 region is CAWSVRTDSEQYF. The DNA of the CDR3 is TGTGCCTGGAGTGTAAGGACGGATTCCGAGCAGTACTTC.

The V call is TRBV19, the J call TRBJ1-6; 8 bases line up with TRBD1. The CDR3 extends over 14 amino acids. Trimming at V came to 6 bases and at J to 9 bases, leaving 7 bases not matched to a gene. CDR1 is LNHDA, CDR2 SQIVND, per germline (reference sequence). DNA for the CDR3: TGTGCCAGTAGGAATGCAGGGGGCATTTCACCCCTCCACTTT. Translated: CASRNAGGISPLHF. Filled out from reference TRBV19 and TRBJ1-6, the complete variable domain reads DGGITQSPKYLFRKEGQNVTLSCEQNLNHDAMYWYRQDPGQGLRLIYYSQIVNDFQKGDIAEGYSVSREKKESFPLTVTSAQKNPTAFYLCASRNAGGISPLHFGNGTRLTVT.

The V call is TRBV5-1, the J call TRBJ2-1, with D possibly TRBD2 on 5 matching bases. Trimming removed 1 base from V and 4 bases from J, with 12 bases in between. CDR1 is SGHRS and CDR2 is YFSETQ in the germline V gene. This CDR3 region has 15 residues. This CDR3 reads CASSLFPGSYNEQFF. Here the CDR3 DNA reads TGCGCCAGCAGCTTGTTCCCGGGATCGTACAATGAGCAGTTCTTC.

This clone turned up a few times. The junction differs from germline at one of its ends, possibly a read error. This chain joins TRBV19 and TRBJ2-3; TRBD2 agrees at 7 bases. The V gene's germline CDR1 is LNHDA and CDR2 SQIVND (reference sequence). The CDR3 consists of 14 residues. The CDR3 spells CASSKAGPTDTQYF. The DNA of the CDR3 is TGTGCCAGCAGTAAAGCGGGACCCACAGATACGCAGTATTTT.

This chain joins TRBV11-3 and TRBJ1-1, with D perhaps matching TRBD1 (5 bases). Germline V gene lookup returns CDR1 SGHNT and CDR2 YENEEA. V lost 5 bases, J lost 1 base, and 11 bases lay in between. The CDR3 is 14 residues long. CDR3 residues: CASSQGVGNTEAFF. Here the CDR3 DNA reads TGTGCCAGCAGCCAAGGGGTCGGGAACACTGAAGCTTTCTTT.

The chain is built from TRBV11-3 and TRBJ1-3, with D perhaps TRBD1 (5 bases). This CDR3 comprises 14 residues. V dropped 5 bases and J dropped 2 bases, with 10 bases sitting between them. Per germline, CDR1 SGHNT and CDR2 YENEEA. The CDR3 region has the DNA TGTGCCAGCAGCCGGGACCGTCCTGGAAACACCATATATTTT. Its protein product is CASSRDRPGNTIYF.

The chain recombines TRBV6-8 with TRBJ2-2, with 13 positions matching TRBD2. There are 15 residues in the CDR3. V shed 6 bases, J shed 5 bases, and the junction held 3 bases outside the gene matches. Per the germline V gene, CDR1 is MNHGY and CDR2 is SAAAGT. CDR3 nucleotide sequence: TGTGCCAGCAGAGGACTAGCGGGAGAGACCGGGGAGCTGTTTTTT. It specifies CASRGLAGETGELFF.

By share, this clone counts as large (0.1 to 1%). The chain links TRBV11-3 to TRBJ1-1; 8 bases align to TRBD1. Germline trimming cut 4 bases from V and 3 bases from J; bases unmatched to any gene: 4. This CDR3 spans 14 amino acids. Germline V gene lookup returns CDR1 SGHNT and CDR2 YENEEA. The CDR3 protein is CASSSTGADTEAFF. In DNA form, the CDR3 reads TGTGCCAGCAGCTCGACAGGGGCCGACACTGAAGCTTTCTTT.

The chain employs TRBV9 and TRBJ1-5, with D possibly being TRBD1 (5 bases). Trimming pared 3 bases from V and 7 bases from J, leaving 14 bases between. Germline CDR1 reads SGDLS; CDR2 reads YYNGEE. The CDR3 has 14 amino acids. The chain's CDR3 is CASSAGQYGQPQHF. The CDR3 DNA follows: TGTGCCAGCAGCGCCGGACAATATGGACAGCCCCAGCATTTT. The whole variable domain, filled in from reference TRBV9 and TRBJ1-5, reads DSGVTQTPKHLITATGQRVTLRCSPRSGDLSVYWYQQSLDQGLQFLIQYYNGEERAKGNILERFSAQQFPDLHSELNLSSLELGDSALYFCASSAGQYGQPQHFGDGTRLSIL.

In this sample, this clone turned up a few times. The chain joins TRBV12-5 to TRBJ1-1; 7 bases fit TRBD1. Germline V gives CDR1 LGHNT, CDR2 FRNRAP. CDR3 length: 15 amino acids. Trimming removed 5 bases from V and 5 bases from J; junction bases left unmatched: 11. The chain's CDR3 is CASGPEQGRGTEAFF. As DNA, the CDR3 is TGTGCTAGTGGTCCTGAACAGGGGAGAGGAACTGAAGCTTTCTTT.

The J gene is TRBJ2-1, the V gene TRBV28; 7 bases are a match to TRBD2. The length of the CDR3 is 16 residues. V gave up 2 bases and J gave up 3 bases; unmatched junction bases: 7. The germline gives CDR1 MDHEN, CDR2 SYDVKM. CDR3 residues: CASSLRPAGNYNEQFF. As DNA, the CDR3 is TGTGCCAGCAGTTTAAGACCAGCGGGAAACTACAATGAGCAGTTCTTC.